The next 17 T cell receptor beta chains were all read from a single sample in a study of blood T cell repertoires in COVID-19. Repertoires were generated with immunoSEQ multiplex PCR, while TCRdb's copy carries only in-frame clones and drops some. Of about 140,000 clones listed, 80% are singletons. The source material was peripheral blood. These receptors came from a man in his sixties or seventies who had recovered from COVID-19.

Only one count was recorded for this clone. V usage is TRBV6-5 and J usage is TRBJ2-3; 7 bases fit TRBD1. The CDR3 spans 14 residues. From germline, CDR1 is MNHEY and CDR2 SVGAGI. The V segment lost 6 bases and the J segment 0 bases; nucleotides outside the gene matches: 3. The chain's CDR3 is CASSWDRSTDTQYF. The CDR3 DNA follows: TGTGCCAGCAGCTGGGACAGAAGCACAGATACGCAGTATTTT.

This sequence joins TRBV19 and TRBJ2-1, with 11 bases lining up with TRBD2. Germline assignment: CDR1 LNHDA and CDR2 SQIVND (reference sequence). V dropped 7 bases and J dropped 5; count of bases not matched to a gene: 10. This CDR3 region has 16 residues. The CDR3 nucleotides read TGTGCCAGTACTACGGGCGGGACTAGCGGAAACAATGAGCAGTTCTTC. This sequence encodes CASTTGGTSGNNEQFF.

This clone was counted a few times. The rearrangement joins TRBV28 to TRBJ1-2; weak D call: TRBD1 (5 bases). Germline V lookup: CDR1 MDHEN, CDR2 SYDVKM. This CDR3 contains 13 residues. The V and J ends lost 7 bases and 8 bases respectively, with 17 bases between them. CDR3 amino acids: CASTYYLGLGYTF. CDR3 sequence (DNA): TGTGCCAGCACCTATTATCTGGGGCTCGGCTACACCTTC.

The chain has TRBV3-1 (or the pseudogene TRBV3-2) and TRBJ2-7; D gene ambiguous. Trimming took 1 base from V and 2 from J, leaving 9 bases between them. This CDR3 spans 14 amino acids. From germline, CDR1 is LGHDT and CDR2 YNNKEL (reference sequence). In DNA, the CDR3 is TGTGCCAGCAGCCAAGGTGCGTCCCCCTACGAGCAGTACTTC. Its translation is CASSQGASPYEQYF.

V gene TRBV5-1 combines with J gene TRBJ1-4; TRBD1 might be the D (6 bases). V dropped 0 bases and J dropped 4 bases, with 13 bases sitting between them. The CDR3 is made up of 16 amino acids. Germline-derived CDR1 and CDR2 are SGHRS and YFSETQ. In DNA form, the CDR3 reads TGCGCCAGCAGCTTGGATAGTAACAGGGTTAATGAAAAACTGTTTTTT. Translating it yields CASSLDSNRVNEKLFF. Combining the CDR3 with reference TRBV5-1 and TRBJ1-4 gives the whole variable domain KAGVTQTPRYLIKTRGQQVTLSCSPISGHRSVSWYQQTPGQGLQFLFEYFSETQRNKGNFPGRFSGRQFSNSRSEMNVSTLELGDSALYLCASSLDSNRVNEKLFFGSGTQLSVL.

This clone appeared a few times. The rearrangement joins TRBV12-3 or TRBV12-4 to TRBJ1-4, with D perhaps TRBD1 (5 bases). The germline V and J ends were trimmed by 5 bases and 16 bases, with 17 bases remaining between them. CDR3 length: 12 residues. The CDR3 sequence is CASSPGLSLRFF. The CDR3 DNA is TGTGCCAGCAGTCCGGGACTCTCTCTACGGTTTTTT.

The CDR3 DNA follows: TGCGCCAGCAGCCACGGGGACTATTACAATGAGCAGTTCTTC. It encodes CASSHGDYYNEQFF. The chain combines TRBV4-1 with TRBJ2-1; TRBD2 matches at 7 bases. V lost 3 bases and J lost 4; bases outside the gene matches: 3. The germline gives CDR1 MGHRA, CDR2 YSYEKL. The CDR3 has 14 residues.

This rearrangement joins TRBV12-3 or TRBV12-4 to TRBJ1-1; the D gene is possibly TRBD1 (6 bases). V dropped 1 base and J dropped 11 bases, with 14 bases sitting between them. This CDR3 is built from 13 residues. CDR3 region: CASSLGGGRGAFF. The CDR3 DNA follows: TGTGCCAGCAGTTTAGGTGGGGGGCGGGGGGCTTTCTTT.

The chain recombines TRBV19 with TRBJ1-2; D gene ambiguous. Germline CDR1 is LNHDA and CDR2 is SQIVND (reference sequence). Trimming took 3 bases from V and 0 from J, leaving 14 bases between them. The CDR3 totals 16 residues. The CDR3 DNA follows: TGTGCCAGTAGTATTAACAGCCTTTCAGCTAACTATGGCTACACCTTC. This encodes CASSINSLSANYGYTF. Supplemented by reference TRBV19 and TRBJ1-2, the full variable domain reads DGGITQSPKYLFRKEGQNVTLSCEQNLNHDAMYWYRQDPGQGLRLIYYSQIVNDFQKGDIAEGYSVSREKKESFPLTVTSAQKNPTAFYLCASSINSLSANYGYTFGSGTRLTVV.

The V call is TRBV18, the J call TRBJ2-3; tentative D call: TRBD2 (5 bases). The CDR3 spans 15 residues. Per germline, CDR1 KGHSH and CDR2 LQKENI. Trimming shortened V by 8 bases and J by 1 base, and 16 bases separated the two germline ends. The CDR3 protein is CASLRTRGGTDTQYF. The CDR3 region has the DNA TGTGCCAGCCTACGAACCCGGGGAGGCACAGATACGCAGTATTTT. Full variable domain (remainder filled in from reference TRBV18 and TRBJ2-3): NAGVMQNPRHLVRRRGQEARLRCSPMKGHSHVYWYRQLPEEGLKFMVYLQKENIIDESGMPKERFSAEFPKEGPSILRIQQVVRGDSAAYFCASLRTRGGTDTQYFGPGTRLTVL.

This clone was seen many times. The chain uses TRBV4-3 and TRBJ1-2; 8 bases are a match to TRBD1. Germline-derived CDR1 and CDR2 are LGHNA and YSLEER. The trim removed 0 bases at V and 4 bases at J, leaving 13 bases unmatched. This CDR3 has 18 residues. The CDR3 is CASSQDRAGGNLGYGYTF. The CDR3 DNA reads as TGCGCCAGCAGCCAAGATAGGGCAGGGGGCAATTTAGGCTATGGCTACACCTTC.

This clone was recorded once. V and J are TRBV5-1 and TRBJ2-2; 7 bases are shared with TRBD2. CDR3 length: 20 amino acids. Germline-derived CDR1 and CDR2 are SGHRS and YFSETQ. J lost 6 bases, V lost 3 bases, and 23 bases had no gene match. This CDR3 reads CASSYRDSRAAGVSPGELFF. The CDR3 nucleotides are TGCGCCAGCAGCTACCGGGACTCCAGGGCTGCGGGAGTTTCCCCCGGGGAGCTGTTTTTT.

This chain uses TRBV5-1 with TRBJ2-4; D possibly corresponds to TRBD1 (5 bases). Germline V CDR1 and CDR2: SGHRS, YFSETQ. V shed 3 bases and J shed 5 bases, with 15 bases lying between them. CDR3 length equals 15 residues. CDR3 DNA sequence: TGCGCCAGCAGCTCGATGTATGGGGCGGAAAACATTCAGTACTTC. It encodes CASSSMYGAENIQYF.

CDR3 DNA: TGCGCCAGCAGCTTGGTATTAGCGGGAGACAATGAGCAGTTCTTC. Amino acid sequence: CASSLVLAGDNEQFF. The chain has TRBV5-1 and TRBJ2-1; 9 positions match TRBD2. Germline V gene sequence: CDR1 SGHRS, CDR2 YFSETQ. V lost 0 bases, J lost 5 bases, and 3 bases stayed unmatched. The CDR3 extends over 15 amino acids.

This chain connects TRBV29-1 to TRBJ1-2; D gene ambiguous. V was clipped by 4 bases and J by 8 bases, with 14 bases between them. The CDR3 is 12 amino acids. The germline V gene has CDR1 SQVTM and CDR2 ANQGSEA. Written as DNA, the CDR3 is TGCAGCGTTGGTGGGGAGTCTTGGGGCTACACCTTC. It codes for CSVGGESWGYTF.

The chain carries TRBV9 and TRBJ1-1; 7 bases fit TRBD1. Unmatched junction bases numbered 2, after V lost 3 bases and J lost 3 bases. Germline V CDR1 and CDR2: SGDLS, YYNGEE. The CDR3 extends over 13 amino acids. The CDR3 spells CASSEGTDTEAFF. CDR3 coding DNA: TGTGCCAGCAGCGAAGGGACAGACACTGAAGCTTTCTTT. The complete variable domain, with remaining parts taken from reference TRBV9 and TRBJ1-1, reads DSGVTQTPKHLITATGQRVTLRCSPRSGDLSVYWYQQSLDQGLQFLIQYYNGEERAKGNILERFSAQQFPDLHSELNLSSLELGDSALYFCASSEGTDTEAFFGQGTRLTVV.

The chain links TRBV2 to TRBJ2-7; 9 bases match TRBD2. J gave up 6 bases and V 9 bases, and 18 bases lay outside the gene matches. This CDR3 region has 16 residues. Germline lookup yields CDR1 SNHLY and CDR2 FYNNEI. CDR3: CASALESGRTLGEQYF. CDR3 in DNA: TGTGCCAGTGCTCTGGAGAGCGGGAGGACCCTGGGCGAGCAGTACTTC.